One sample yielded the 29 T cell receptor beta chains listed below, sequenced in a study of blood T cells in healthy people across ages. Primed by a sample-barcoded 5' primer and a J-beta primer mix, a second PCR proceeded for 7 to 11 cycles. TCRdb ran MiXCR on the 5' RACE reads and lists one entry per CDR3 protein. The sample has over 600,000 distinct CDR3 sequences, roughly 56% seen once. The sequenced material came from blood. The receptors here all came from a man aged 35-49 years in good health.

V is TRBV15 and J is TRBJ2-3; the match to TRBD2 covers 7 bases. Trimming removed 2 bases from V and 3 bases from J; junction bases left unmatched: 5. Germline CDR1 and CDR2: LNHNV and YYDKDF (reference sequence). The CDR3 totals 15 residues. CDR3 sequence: CATSRPSGMTDTQYF. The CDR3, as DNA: TGTGCCACCAGCAGACCAAGCGGGATGACAGATACGCAGTATTTT.

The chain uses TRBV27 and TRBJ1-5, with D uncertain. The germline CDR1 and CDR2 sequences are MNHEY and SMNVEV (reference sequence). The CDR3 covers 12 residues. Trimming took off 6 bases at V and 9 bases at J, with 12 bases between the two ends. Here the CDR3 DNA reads TGTGCCAGCAGCCCCGGACCCTGGCCCCAGCATTTT. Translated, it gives CASSPGPWPQHF.

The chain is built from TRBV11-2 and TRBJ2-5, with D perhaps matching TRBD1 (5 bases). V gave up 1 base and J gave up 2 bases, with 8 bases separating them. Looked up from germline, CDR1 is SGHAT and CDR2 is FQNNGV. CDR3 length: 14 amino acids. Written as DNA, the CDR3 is TGTGCCAGCAGCTTAGTTTGGACACAAGAGACCCAGTACTTC. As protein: CASSLVWTQETQYF.

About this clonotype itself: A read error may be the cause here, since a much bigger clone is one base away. This CDR3 reads CSVAQYDEQYF. CDR3 in DNA: TGCAGCGTTGCACAGTACGACGAGCAGTACTTC. This chain joins TRBV29-1 and TRBJ2-7, with unresolved D. This CDR3 has 11 residues. Trimming took off 4 bases at V and 5 bases at J, with 9 bases between the two ends. CDR1 is SQVTM and CDR2 is ANQGSEA in the germline V gene.

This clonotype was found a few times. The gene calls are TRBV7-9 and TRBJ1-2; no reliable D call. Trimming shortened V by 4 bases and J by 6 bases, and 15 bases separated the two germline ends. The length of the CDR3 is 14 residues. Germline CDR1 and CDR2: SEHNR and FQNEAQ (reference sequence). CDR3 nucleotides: TGTGCCAGCAGCTCGGTGTGGGGTCTTGATGGCTACACCTTC. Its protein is CASSSVWGLDGYTF.

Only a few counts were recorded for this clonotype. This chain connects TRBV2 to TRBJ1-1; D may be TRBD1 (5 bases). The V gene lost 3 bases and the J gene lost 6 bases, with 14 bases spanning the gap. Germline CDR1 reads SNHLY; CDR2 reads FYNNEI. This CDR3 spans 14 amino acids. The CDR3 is CASSDRDISPEAFF. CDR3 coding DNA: TGTGCCAGCAGTGACAGGGATATCTCCCCTGAAGCTTTCTTT. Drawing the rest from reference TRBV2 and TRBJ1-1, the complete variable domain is EPEVTQTPSHQVTQMGQEVILRCVPISNHLYFYWYRQILGQKVEFLVSFYNNEISEKSEIFDDQFSVERPDGSNFTLKIRSTKLEDSAMYFCASSDRDISPEAFFGQGTRLTVV.

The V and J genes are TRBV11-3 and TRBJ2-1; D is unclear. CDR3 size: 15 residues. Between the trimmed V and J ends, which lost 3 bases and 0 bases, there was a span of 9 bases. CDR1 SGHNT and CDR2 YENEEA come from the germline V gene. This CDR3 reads CASSFSPNSYNEQFF. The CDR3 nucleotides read TGTGCCAGCAGCTTTTCTCCTAACTCCTACAATGAGCAGTTCTTC. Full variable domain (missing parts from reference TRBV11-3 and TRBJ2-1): EAGVVQSPRYKIIEKKQPVAFWCNPISGHNTLYWYLQNLGQGPELLIRYENEEAVDDSQLPKDRFSAERLKGVDSTLKIQPAELGDSAVYLCASSFSPNSYNEQFFGPGTRLTVL.

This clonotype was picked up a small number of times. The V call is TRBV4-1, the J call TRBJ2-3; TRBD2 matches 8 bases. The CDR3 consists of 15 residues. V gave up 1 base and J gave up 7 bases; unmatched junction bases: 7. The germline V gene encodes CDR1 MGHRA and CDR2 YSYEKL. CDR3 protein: CASSQGGSGTHTQYF. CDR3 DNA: TGCGCCAGCAGCCAAGGGGGTAGCGGGACCCATACGCAGTATTTT.

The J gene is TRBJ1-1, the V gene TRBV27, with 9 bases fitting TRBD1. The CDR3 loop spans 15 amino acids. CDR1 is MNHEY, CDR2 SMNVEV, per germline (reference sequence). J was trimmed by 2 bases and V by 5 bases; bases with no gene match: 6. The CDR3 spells CASSTGTGINTEAFF. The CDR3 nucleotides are TGTGCCAGCAGTACAGGGACAGGGATTAACACTGAAGCTTTCTTT.

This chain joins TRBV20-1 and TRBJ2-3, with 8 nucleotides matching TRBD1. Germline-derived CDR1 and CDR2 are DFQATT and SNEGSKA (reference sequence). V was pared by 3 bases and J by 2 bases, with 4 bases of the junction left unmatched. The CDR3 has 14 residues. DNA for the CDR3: TGCAGTGCTAGGTCAGGGGGCAACACAGATACGCAGTATTTT. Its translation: CSARSGGNTDTQYF.

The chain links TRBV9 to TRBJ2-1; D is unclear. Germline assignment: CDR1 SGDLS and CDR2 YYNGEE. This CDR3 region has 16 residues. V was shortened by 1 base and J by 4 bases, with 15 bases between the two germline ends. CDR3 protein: CASSVSLASEYNEQFF. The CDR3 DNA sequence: TGTGCCAGCAGCGTAAGCTTAGCATCGGAGTACAATGAGCAGTTCTTC.

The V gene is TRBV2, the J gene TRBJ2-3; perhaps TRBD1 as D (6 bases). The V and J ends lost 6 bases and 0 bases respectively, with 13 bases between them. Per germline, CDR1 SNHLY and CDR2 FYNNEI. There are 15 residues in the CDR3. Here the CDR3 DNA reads TGTGCCAGCAGGGCAGACAGGTTCAGCACAGATACGCAGTATTTT. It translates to CASRADRFSTDTQYF.

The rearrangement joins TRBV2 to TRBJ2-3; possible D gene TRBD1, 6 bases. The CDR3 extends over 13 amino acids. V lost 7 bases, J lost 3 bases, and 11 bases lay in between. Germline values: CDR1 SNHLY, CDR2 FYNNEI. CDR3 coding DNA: TGTGCCAGCACCCGGGACACAACAGATACGCAGTATTTT. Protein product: CASTRDTTDTQYF. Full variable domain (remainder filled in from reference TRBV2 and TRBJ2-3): EPEVTQTPSHQVTQMGQEVILRCVPISNHLYFYWYRQILGQKVEFLVSFYNNEISEKSEIFDDQFSVERPDGSNFTLKIRSTKLEDSAMYFCASTRDTTDTQYFGPGTRLTVL.

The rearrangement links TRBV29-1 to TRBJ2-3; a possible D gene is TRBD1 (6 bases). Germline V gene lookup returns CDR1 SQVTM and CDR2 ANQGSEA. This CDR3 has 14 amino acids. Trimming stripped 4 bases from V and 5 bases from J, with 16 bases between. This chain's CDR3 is CSVVVQGGGDTQYF. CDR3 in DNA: TGCAGCGTTGTTGTACAGGGTGGTGGAGATACGCAGTATTTT.

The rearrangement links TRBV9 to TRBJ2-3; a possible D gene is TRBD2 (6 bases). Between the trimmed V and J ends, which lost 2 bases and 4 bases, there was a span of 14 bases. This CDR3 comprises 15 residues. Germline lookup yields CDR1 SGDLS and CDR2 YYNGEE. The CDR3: CASSVGGAAADTQYF. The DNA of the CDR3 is TGTGCCAGCAGCGTTGGCGGGGCGGCAGCAGATACGCAGTATTTT.

The CDR3 region has the DNA TGTGCCAGCAGCTGGAGGAAGTCGGATGAGCAGTTCTTC. The encoded protein is CASSWRKSDEQFF. The gene calls are TRBV7-2 and TRBJ2-1, with a tentative D call TRBD2 (5 bases). Germline V gene lookup returns CDR1 SGHTA and CDR2 FQGNSA. V dropped 4 bases and J dropped 8 bases, with 12 bases sitting between them. This CDR3 contains 13 residues.

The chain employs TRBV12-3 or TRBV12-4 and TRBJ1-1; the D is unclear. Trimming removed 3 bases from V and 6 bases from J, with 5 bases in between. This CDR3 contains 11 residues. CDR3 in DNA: TGTGCCAGCAGTTTGAAGGCTGAAGCTTTCTTT. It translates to CASSLKAEAFF.

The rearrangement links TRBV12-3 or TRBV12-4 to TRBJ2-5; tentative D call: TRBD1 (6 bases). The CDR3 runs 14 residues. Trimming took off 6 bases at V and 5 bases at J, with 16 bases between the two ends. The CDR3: CASSKEQGWETQYF. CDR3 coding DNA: TGTGCCAGCAGCAAAGAACAGGGATGGGAGACCCAGTACTTC.

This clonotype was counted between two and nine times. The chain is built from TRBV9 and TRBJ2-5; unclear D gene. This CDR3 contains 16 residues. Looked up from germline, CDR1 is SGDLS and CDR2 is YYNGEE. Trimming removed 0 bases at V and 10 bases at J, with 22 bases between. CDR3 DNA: TGTGCCAGCAGCGTAGGGTCAGCCTTTTCTGGGGTTGACCAGTACTTC. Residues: CASSVGSAFSGVDQYF.

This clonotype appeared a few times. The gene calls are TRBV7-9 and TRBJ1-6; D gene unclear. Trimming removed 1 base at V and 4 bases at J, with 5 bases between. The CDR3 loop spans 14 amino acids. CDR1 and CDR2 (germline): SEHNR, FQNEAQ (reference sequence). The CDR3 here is CASSLEQYNSPLHF. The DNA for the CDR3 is TGTGCCAGCAGCTTAGAACAGTATAATTCACCCCTCCACTTT.

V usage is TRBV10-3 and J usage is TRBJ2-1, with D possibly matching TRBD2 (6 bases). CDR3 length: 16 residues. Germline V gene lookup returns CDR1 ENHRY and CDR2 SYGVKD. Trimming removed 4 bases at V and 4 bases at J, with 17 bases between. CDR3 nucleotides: TGTGCCATCAGTGGTCTAAAGGAGGGCGGTTACAATGAGCAGTTCTTC. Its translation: CAISGLKEGGYNEQFF.

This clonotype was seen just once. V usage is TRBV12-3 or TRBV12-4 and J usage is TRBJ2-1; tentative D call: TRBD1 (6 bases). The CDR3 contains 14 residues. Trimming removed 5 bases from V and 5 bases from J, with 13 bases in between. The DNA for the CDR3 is TGTGCCAGCAGTGAGGCAGGGACAAACAATGAGCAGTTCTTC. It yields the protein CASSEAGTNNEQFF.

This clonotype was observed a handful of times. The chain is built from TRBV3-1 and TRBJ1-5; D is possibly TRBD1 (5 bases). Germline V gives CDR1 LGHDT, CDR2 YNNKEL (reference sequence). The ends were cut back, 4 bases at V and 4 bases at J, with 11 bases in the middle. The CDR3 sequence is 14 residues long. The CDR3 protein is CASSPGPKNQPQHF. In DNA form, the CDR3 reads TGTGCCAGCAGCCCAGGGCCAAAAAATCAGCCCCAGCATTTT.

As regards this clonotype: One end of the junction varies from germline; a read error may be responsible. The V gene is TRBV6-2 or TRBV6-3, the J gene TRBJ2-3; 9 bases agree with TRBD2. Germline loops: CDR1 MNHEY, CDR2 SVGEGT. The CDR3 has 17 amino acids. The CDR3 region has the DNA TGTGTCAGCAGTTACTCGCAGAGTAGCGGGAGAGCAGATACGCAGTATTTT. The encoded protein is CVSSYSQSSGRADTQYF.

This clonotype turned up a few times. Here the CDR3 reads CASSRRETYEQYF. The CDR3 coding sequence is TGTGCCAGCAGCCGACGGGAGACCTACGAGCAGTACTTC. V and J are TRBV7-8 and TRBJ2-7, with TRBD2 as a possible D gene (6 bases). Trimming left V 5 bases short and J 2 bases short, with 10 bases between. This CDR3 contains 13 residues. The germline V gene encodes CDR1 SGHVS and CDR2 FQNEAQ.

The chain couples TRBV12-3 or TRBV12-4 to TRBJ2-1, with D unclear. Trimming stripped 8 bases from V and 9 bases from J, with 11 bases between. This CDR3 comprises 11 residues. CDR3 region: CASLEDSEQFF. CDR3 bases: TGTGCCAGCTTAGAAGATAGTGAGCAGTTCTTC.

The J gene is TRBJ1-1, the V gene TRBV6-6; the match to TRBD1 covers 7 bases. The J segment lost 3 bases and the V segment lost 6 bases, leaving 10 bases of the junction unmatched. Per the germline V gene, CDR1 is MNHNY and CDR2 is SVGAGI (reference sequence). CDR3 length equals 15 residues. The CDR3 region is CASRKGGQLYTEAFF. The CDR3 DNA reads TGTGCCAGCAGAAAAGGGGGACAGTTATACACTGAAGCTTTCTTT.

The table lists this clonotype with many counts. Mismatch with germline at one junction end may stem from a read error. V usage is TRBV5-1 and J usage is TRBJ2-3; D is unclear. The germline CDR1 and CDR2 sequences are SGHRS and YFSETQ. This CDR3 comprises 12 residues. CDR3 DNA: TGTGCCAGCAGTTCGAACACCGATACGCAGTATTTT. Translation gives CASSSNTDTQYF.

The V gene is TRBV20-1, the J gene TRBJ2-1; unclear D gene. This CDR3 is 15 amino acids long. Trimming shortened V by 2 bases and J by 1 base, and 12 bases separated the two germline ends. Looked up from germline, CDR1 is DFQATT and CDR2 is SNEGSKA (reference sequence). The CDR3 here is CSARLEETSYNEQFF. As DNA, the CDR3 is TGCAGTGCTAGACTAGAAGAAACTTCCTACAATGAGCAGTTCTTC.